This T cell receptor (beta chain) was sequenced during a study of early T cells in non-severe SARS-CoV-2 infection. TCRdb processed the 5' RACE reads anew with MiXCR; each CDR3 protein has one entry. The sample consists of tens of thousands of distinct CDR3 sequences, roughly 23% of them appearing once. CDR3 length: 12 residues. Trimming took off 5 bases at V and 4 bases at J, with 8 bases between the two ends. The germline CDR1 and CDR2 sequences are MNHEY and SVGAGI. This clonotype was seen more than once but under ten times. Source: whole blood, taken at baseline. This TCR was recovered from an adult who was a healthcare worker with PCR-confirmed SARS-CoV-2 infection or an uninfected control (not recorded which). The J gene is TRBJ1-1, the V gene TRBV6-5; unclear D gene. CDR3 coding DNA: TGTGCCAGCAGTCCTGGCTTCACTGAAGCTTTCTTT. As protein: CASSPGFTEAFF.